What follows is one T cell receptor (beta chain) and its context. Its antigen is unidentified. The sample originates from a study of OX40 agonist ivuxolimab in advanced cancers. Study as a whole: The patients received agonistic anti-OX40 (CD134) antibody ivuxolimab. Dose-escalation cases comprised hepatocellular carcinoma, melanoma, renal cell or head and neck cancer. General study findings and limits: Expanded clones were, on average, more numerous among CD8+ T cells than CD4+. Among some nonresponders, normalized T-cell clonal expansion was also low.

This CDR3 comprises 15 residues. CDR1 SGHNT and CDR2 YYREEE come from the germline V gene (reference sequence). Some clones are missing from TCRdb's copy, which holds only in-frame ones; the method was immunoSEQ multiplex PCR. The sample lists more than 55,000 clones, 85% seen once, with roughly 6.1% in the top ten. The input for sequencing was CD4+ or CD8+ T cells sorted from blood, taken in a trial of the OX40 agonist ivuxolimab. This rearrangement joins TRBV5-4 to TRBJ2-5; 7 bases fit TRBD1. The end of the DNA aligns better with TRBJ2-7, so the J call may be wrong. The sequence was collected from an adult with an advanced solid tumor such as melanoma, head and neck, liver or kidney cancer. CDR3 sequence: CASSEGQPRLYEQYF. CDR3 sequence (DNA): TGTGCCAGCAGCGAGGGACAGCCCAGACTCTACGAGCAGTACTTC.